The sequence of this T cell receptor (beta chain) was determined in a study of blood T cell repertoires in COVID-19 (dated by TCRdb to between 2020 and 2021). In the study overall: Samples covering the acute and convalescent phases of COVID-19 were provided by collaborators in the United States, Italy and Spain. A de-identified subject ID, COVID-19 status, age in years and sex were almost always included in the sample metadata. The dataset comprised deeply sampled blood TCRbeta repertoires from subjects exposed to, actively infected with, or recovered from COVID-19. The repertoires were released in a freely available public database meant as a resource for research on the immune response to SARS-CoV-2. The material from the prospective study consisted of cDNA or gDNA derived from T cells, B-cell-depleted T cells, or PBMCs. Samples came from the ongoing ImmuneRACE study (first 160 participants) plus 1,254 subjects from 6 global collaborators. Where available, HLA class I and class II types were obtained from metadata supplied by the sample provider rather than from assay-based typing. The paper as a whole reports these results and caveats: How much clinical and demographic metadata was included differed by source and by participant, and the metadata was provided uncurated.

Participants in the prospective study were enrolled through a virtual design, were aged about 18 to 90 years, and lived in 24 United States geographic areas. Cohort assignment in the prospective study relied on participant-reported clinical history from a screening survey and a study questionnaire. ImmuneRACE Cohort 3 recovered participants were defined by two consecutive negative NP/OP PCR tests, healthcare professional clearance, or symptom resolution. Mobile phlebotomists in the prospective study collected whole blood, serum and a nasopharyngeal or oropharyngeal swab from every participant. Over a roughly 2-month period, participants in the prospective study had the option of providing additional blood draws and questionnaires. Before DNA extraction, prospective study blood samples were shipped either frozen or at room temperature. Taken from cysteine to phenylalanine, the CDR3 has 13 residues. The kept DNA is CDR3 alone, 39 bases in frame from the first base. From a lookup of the germline V gene, CDR1 and CDR2 are SGHAT and FQNNGV. Trimming costs V 1 base and J 3 bases, and their ends lie 7 bases apart.

In its sample, this clone was seen once. Which antigen it targets is not known. No base quality values were provided; no much bigger clone lies one nucleotide off. TCRbeta CDR3 regions were amplified from genomic DNA using the immunoSEQ Assay, a bias-controlled multiplex PCR. On the authors' methods: The number of nucleated cells in each sample was estimated by amplification of reference gene primers within the assay. Sequence reads were collapsed and filtered to measure the absolute abundance of every unique TCRbeta CDR3 rearrangement. For each sample, productive Simpson clonality was calculated by taking the square root of Simpson's diversity index across productive rearrangements. TCRdb obtained this table from immuneACCESS and retained in-frame rearrangements with V and J assigned. These tables miss some clones; where compared with another copy, unresolved V genes account for less than half of the shortfall, and the remainder is unexplained. V and J calls and clone size are given by that table; D and trimming were obtained from the DNA. The sample table holds 110,000 to 150,000 clones, of which about 87% were seen once. The ten top clones hold about 11% of the sample.

This sequence uses TRBV11-2 and TRBJ2-7; the D segment could be TRBD1, given 6 matching bases. This TCR came from a man between 60 and 75 years old who had recovered from COVID-19. Sequenced material: PBMCs or T cells enriched from blood (not recorded which). The CDR3 region: CASSLGTDYEQYF. The nucleotide sequence reads as follows: TGTGCCAGCAGCTTAGGGACAGACTACGAGCAGTACTTC.